Included here is one T cell receptor (beta chain) sequence, with context. These data come from a study of regulatory T cells in long-lasting Graves disease. Germline-derived CDR1 and CDR2 are SQVTM and ANQGSEA. CDR3 length equals 12 residues. V lost 7 bases and J lost 0, with 9 bases in between. The time point is: newly diagnosed GD, antithyroid drugs for less than 3 months. PBMC RNA served as the TCR library source. Building the TCR beta libraries relied on iRepertoire HTBI primers, and CDR3 regions underwent Arm-PCR. TCRdb re-analysed the multiplex PCR reads in MiXCR, keeping a single row per CDR3 protein. The sample has 400,000 to 500,000 distinct CDR3 sequences; over 15% are singletons. The same sample was also studied in work on T cells in Graves' hyperthyroidism and ophthalmopathy.

The chain carries TRBV29-1 and TRBJ2-5; D not certain. The sequences come from peripheral blood mononuclear cells (PBMCs), collected at new diagnosis, from a patient treated with antithyroid drugs. This receptor was identified in a woman aged 18-29 years with Graves disease. Written as DNA, the CDR3 is TGCAGCGAAACGAGGTACCAAGAGACCCAGTACTTC. It codes for CSETRYQETQYF. The complete variable domain, with remaining parts taken from reference TRBV29-1 and TRBJ2-5, reads SAVISQKPSRDICQRGTSLTIQCQVDSQVTMMFWYRQQPGQSLTLIATANQGSEATYESGFVIDKFPISRPNLTFSTLTVSNMSPEDSSIYLCSETRYQETQYFGPGTRLLVL.